This TCR beta chain was sequenced in a study of OX40 agonist ivuxolimab in advanced cancers. Study observations and caveats: Partial responders dosed at 0.1-3.0 mg/kg displayed clonal expansion ranking among the lowest.

A single count supports this clone. Its antigen is still unknown. Sequenced by immunoSEQ multiplex PCR; TCRdb stores in-frame clones only, minus some. The top ten clones hold about a fifth of a sample with 25,000 to 40,000 clones, 84% of them seen once. CDR1 is SNHLY and CDR2 is FYNNEI in the germline V gene. The CDR3 length is 14 residues. Trimming pared 6 bases from V and 4 bases from J, leaving 15 bases between. The V call is TRBV2, the J call TRBJ1-1; perhaps TRBD1 as D (5 bases). The TCR was taken from an adult with an advanced solid tumor such as melanoma, head and neck, liver or kidney cancer. Sample: CD4+ or CD8+ T cells sorted from blood, taken in a trial of the OX40 agonist ivuxolimab. CDR3 in DNA: TGTGCCAGCAGCCCCCTAGTGGGGGGCACTGAAGCTTTCTTT. Translating it yields CASSPLVGGTEAFF.